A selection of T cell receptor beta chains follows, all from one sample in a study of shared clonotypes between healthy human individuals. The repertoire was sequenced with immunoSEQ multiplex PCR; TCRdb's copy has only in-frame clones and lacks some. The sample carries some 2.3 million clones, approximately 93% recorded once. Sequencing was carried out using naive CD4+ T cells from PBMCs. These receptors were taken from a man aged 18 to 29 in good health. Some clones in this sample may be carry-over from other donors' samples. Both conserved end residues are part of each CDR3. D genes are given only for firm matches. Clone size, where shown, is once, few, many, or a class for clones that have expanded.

CASSQEGPERANTGELFF	TGCGCCAGCAGCCAAGAGGGTCCGGAGCGGGCGAACACCGGGGAGCTGTTTTTT	TRBJ2-2	TRBV4-1	NA	once
CSVEGRGRKTQYF	TGCAGCGTTGAAGGGAGGGGGCGAAAGACCCAGTACTTC	TRBJ2-5	TRBV29-1	NA	NA
CASGASGQETQYF	TGCGCCAGCGGGGCTAGCGGCCAAGAGACCCAGTACTTC	TRBJ2-5	TRBV5-1	TRBD2	NA
CASRPAGALSYGYTF	TGTGCCAGCAGACCCGCGGGGGCACTCTCCTATGGCTACACCTTC	TRBJ1-2	TRBV28	NA	NA
CASSPDRGPSGNTIYF	TGTGCCAGCAGTCCCGACAGGGGGCCCTCTGGAAACACCATATATTTT	TRBJ1-3	TRBV27	TRBD1	NA
CARGSGDEKLFF	TGTGCCAGGGGGAGCGGAGATGAAAAACTGTTTTTT	TRBJ1-4	TRBV2	NA	NA
CAISESRAGPGNTDTQYF	TGTGCCATCAGTGAGTCACGAGCGGGACCGGGAAACACAGATACGCAGTATTTT	TRBJ2-3	TRBV10-3	TRBD2	NA
CASSISLGGNNEQFF	TGCGCCAGCTCTATTAGCCTCGGGGGTAACAATGAGCAGTTCTTC	TRBJ2-1	TRBV5-1	NA	NA
CAWSAGMHYGYTF	TGTGCCTGGAGTGCGGGAATGCACTATGGCTACACCTTC	TRBJ1-2	TRBV30	NA	NA
CAWAGQGMNTGELFF	TGTGCCTGGGCGGGACAGGGCATGAACACCGGGGAGCTGTTTTTT	TRBJ2-2	TRBV30	TRBD1	NA
CASSLRSAAGRINEQFF	TGTGCCAGCAGCTTAAGGTCTGCAGCGGGGAGAATAAATGAGCAGTTCTTC	TRBJ2-1	TRBV7-3	TRBD2	NA
CASSPLPPGGTDTQYF	TGTGCCAGCTCACCACTTCCTCCGGGGGGCACAGATACGCAGTATTTT	TRBJ2-3	TRBV18	NA	NA
CASSFKGDETQYF	TGTGCCAGCAGCTTTAAAGGGGATGAGACCCAGTACTTC	TRBJ2-5	TRBV7-7	NA	NA
CASSEEGVHEQYF	TGTGCCAGCAGTGAAGAGGGAGTCCACGAGCAGTACTTC	TRBJ2-7	TRBV2	NA	NA
CASSFSQGRPYNSPLHF	TGTGCCAGCAGTTTCAGTCAGGGGCGGCCCTATAATTCACCCCTCCACTTT	TRBJ1-6	TRBV27	NA	NA
CASSPKQGGYEQYF	TGTGCCAGCAGCCCTAAACAGGGGGGGTACGAGCAGTACTTC	TRBJ2-7	TRBV5-4	NA	NA
CSALGNGQYF	TGCAGTGCCCTTGGGAACGGGCAGTACTTC	TRBJ2-7	TRBV20-1	NA	NA
CASSLGLWTGTRYEQYF	TGTGCCAGCAGCTTAGGTCTGTGGACCGGGACCCGCTACGAGCAGTACTTC	TRBJ2-7	TRBV7-8	NA	NA
CASSNHRGGKETQYF	TGCGCCAGCAGCAACCATAGGGGAGGAAAAGAGACCCAGTACTTC	TRBJ2-5	TRBV5-1	NA	once
CASSLERLAGGYSGELFF	TGTGCCAGCAGCTTAGAACGGCTAGCGGGAGGGTATTCCGGGGAGCTGTTTTTT	TRBJ2-2	TRBV7-2	TRBD2	NA
CASRNRDTDTQYF	TGCGCCAGCAGGAACAGGGACACAGATACGCAGTATTTT	TRBJ2-3	TRBV5-1	NA	NA
CASSPPGDRETQYF	TGTGCCAGCTCACCACCGGGGGATCGGGAGACCCAGTACTTC	TRBJ2-5	TRBV18	NA	NA
CASSEGGGTEAFF	TGTGCCAGCAGTGAAGGGGGGGGCACTGAAGCTTTCTTT	TRBJ1-1	TRBV6-1	NA	NA
CASSPKTSHNEQFF	TGTGCCAGCAGTCCAAAGACTAGCCACAATGAGCAGTTCTTC	TRBJ2-1	TRBV25-1	TRBD2	NA
CASSPGGGTYEQYF	TGTGCCAGCAGCCCCGGGGGAGGGACCTACGAGCAGTACTTC	TRBJ2-7	TRBV5-4	TRBD2	NA
CASRLREGGYTF	TGTGCCAGTAGGCTCCGTGAGGGTGGCTACACCTTC	TRBJ1-2	TRBV19	NA	NA
CASSIQGHGYTF	TGTGCCAGTAGTATTCAGGGGCACGGCTACACCTTC	TRBJ1-2	TRBV19	NA	NA